Listed below are T cell receptor beta chains from one sample, sequenced in a study of blood T cells in healthy people across ages. Via MiXCR, TCRdb re-called the 5' RACE reads, giving one row per CDR3 protein. The repertoire includes roughly 900,000 distinct CDR3 sequences, roughly 48% of them detected once, and around 15% sits in the top ten. Sequencing input: blood. Receptors were obtained from a man aged 25-45 years in good health. CDR3s include the opening cysteine and the closing phenylalanine or tryptophan. A D gene is named only where the DNA matches it firmly. Rows may omit the clone size; those that give it use once, few, many or a size class.

abundance	len	d_gene	j_gene	v_gene	CDR3nt	CDR3aa
NA	14	TRBD1	TRBJ2-2	TRBV29-1	TGCAGCGTTCCCGGACAGGAGAACACCGGGGAGCTGTTTTTT	CSVPGQENTGELFF
NA	16	NA	TRBJ1-6	TRBV6-1	TGTGCCAGAATCCCCGGGTGTAGCTCCTATAATTCACCCCTCCACTTT	CARIPGCSSYNSPLHF
NA	11	NA	TRBJ2-7	TRBV29-1	TGCAGCGTTGACACGGATGCGGGGCAGTACTTC	CSVDTDAGQYF
NA	15	TRBD2	TRBJ2-3	TRBV20-1	TGCAGTGCTAGCCCCGGGACTAGCGTTGGCCTTACGCAGTATTTT	CSASPGTSVGLTQYF
few	14	TRBD1	TRBJ2-7	TRBV28	TGTGCCAGCAGTCCCCGGACAGGGAAATACGAGCAGTACTTC	CASSPRTGKYEQYF
NA	16	TRBD2	TRBJ2-7	TRBV3-1	TGTGCCAGCAGCCCTTCGGAAGCGGGGGGTTCCTACGAGCAGTACTTC	CASSPSEAGGSYEQYF
many	15	TRBD1	TRBJ2-7	TRBV6-6	TGCGCCAGCAGCCCAGGACAGGGAAGCTCCTACGAGCAGTACTTC	CASSPGQGSSYEQYF
few	14	NA	TRBJ2-1	TRBV7-2	TGTGCCAGCAGCTCAAACGGGGTGTCCGAGGAGCAGTTCTTC	CASSSNGVSEEQFF
few	13	NA	TRBJ1-5	TRBV7-2	TGTGCCAGCAGCTTAGATTGGGATCAGCCCCAGCATTTT	CASSLDWDQPQHF
once	16	NA	TRBJ2-5	TRBV20-1	TGCAGTTCCCGAAACCCAGCTAGCTTACTTGGAGAGACCCAGTACTTC	CSSRNPASLLGETQYF
few	17	NA	TRBJ2-1	TRBV4-1	TGCGCCAGCAGCCAACCAGTCAGGCTAGGGTATGACAATGAGCAGTTCTTC	CASSQPVRLGYDNEQFF
NA	16	NA	TRBJ2-5	TRBV29-1	TGCAGCGTTGAATTGGAACAGGGCTTAGAGCAAGAGACCCAGTACTTC	CSVELEQGLEQETQYF
NA	16	TRBD2	TRBJ2-3	TRBV6-5	TGTGCCAGCAGTCAGGCTGGGGCGGGGGGCACAGATACGCAGTATTTT	CASSQAGAGGTDTQYF
NA	15	NA	TRBJ1-2	TRBV12-3/TRBV12-4	TGTGCCAGCAGTTTAGGGATAGGAGCTAACTATGGCTACACCTTC	CASSLGIGANYGYTF
NA	16	NA	TRBJ2-1	TRBV9	TGTGCCAGCAGCGTGTCGGCCCTCCGAGGGTACAATGAGCAGTTCTTC	CASSVSALRGYNEQFF
few	17	NA	TRBJ2-1	TRBV7-9	TGTGCCAGCAGCTTATTCCTAGCTTCACCGGTTTACAATGAGCAGTTCTTC	CASSLFLASPVYNEQFF
NA	15	TRBD1	TRBJ1-6	TRBV19	TGTGCCAGTAGTCTGCAACAGGGGGCTAATTCACCCCTCCACTTT	CASSLQQGANSPLHF
few	13	NA	TRBJ2-1	TRBV2	TGTGCCAGCAGTGAGCCGGGATTTGGTGAGCAGTTCTTC	CASSEPGFGEQFF
NA	15	NA	TRBJ1-4	TRBV7-2	TGTGCCAGCAGCTTATCGGCATCTTCTAATGAAAAACTGTTTTTT	CASSLSASSNEKLFF
NA	16	NA	TRBJ1-2	TRBV5-1	TGCGCCAGCACCCGTTGGGACACAGATTCGGGTGGTGGCTACACCTTC	CASTRWDTDSGGGYTF
NA	16	NA	TRBJ2-7	TRBV4-1	TGCGCCAGCAGCCAAGTGGTCGGGGCTCACTCCTACGAGCAGTACTTC	CASSQVVGAHSYEQYF
NA	13	NA	TRBJ1-2	TRBV29-1	TGCAGCGTCGGGGGGACCCCTAACTATGGCTACACCTTC	CSVGGTPNYGYTF
NA	15	NA	TRBJ2-1	TRBV7-3	TGTGCCAGCAGCCATGGGGGCGGGGGCTACAATGAGCAGTTCTTC	CASSHGGGGYNEQFF
NA	14	TRBD2	TRBJ2-5	TRBV12-3/TRBV12-4	TGTGCCAGCAGTTTCCGGGGGGGGGAAGAGACCCAGTACTTC	CASSFRGGEETQYF
NA	14	NA	TRBJ2-1	TRBV27	TGTGCCAGCAGTTTCGCGGGTAGAAGCGATGAGCAGTTCTTC	CASSFAGRSDEQFF
NA	16	NA	TRBJ1-6	TRBV4-2	TGTGCCAGCAGCCAAGAGGCAATCGGGGGGAATTCACCCCTCCACTTT	CASSQEAIGGNSPLHF
NA	15	NA	TRBJ2-1	TRBV6-5	TGTGCCAGCAGTTACTCGGCAGGAGAAGGTAATGAGCAGTTCTTC	CASSYSAGEGNEQFF
many	11	NA	TRBJ2-7	TRBV27	TGTGCCAGCCGCGGGGTTTACGAGCAGTACTTC	CASRGVYEQYF
NA	19	NA	TRBJ1-2	TRBV4-1	TGCGCCAGCAGTCAAGGGGGTTACAGGGAAATCGGAGCTAACTATGGCTACACCTTC	CASSQGGYREIGANYGYTF
NA	17	NA	TRBJ2-2	TRBV7-2	TGTGCCAGCAGCTTACACTCTGGCGGGGTAAACACCGGGGAGCTGTTTTTT	CASSLHSGGVNTGELFF
few	16	NA	TRBJ2-3	TRBV9	TGTGCCAGCAGCCGCCGACAGACCCCGAGCACAGATACGCAGTATTTT	CASSRRQTPSTDTQYF
NA	11	NA	TRBJ2-7	TRBV27	TGTGCCGGTAGGACAGCCTACGAGCAGTACTTC	CAGRTAYEQYF
NA	12	NA	TRBJ2-3	TRBV12-3/TRBV12-4	TGTGCCAGCAGTTTCGAGCGGGATACGCAGTATTTT	CASSFERDTQYF
NA	13	NA	TRBJ2-1	TRBV20-1	TGCAGTGCCCCTCCGGGACAAAACGCGGAGCAGTTCTTC	CSAPPGQNAEQFF
NA	15	NA	TRBJ2-7	TRBV4-3	TGCGCCAGCAGCCAAGAATACACAGAGGCCTACGAGCAGTACTTC	CASSQEYTEAYEQYF
few	14	NA	TRBJ2-1	TRBV6-5	TGTGCCAGCAGTTACAGGACGGAATACAATGAGCAGTTCTTC	CASSYRTEYNEQFF